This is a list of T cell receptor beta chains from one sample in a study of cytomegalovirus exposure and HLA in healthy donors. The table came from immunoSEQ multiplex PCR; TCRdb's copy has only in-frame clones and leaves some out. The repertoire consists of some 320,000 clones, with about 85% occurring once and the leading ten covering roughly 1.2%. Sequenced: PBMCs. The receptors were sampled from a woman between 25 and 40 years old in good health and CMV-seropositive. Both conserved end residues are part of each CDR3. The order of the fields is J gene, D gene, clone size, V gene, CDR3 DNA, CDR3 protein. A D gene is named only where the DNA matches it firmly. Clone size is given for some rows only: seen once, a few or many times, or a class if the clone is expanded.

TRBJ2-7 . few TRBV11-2 TGTGCCAGCAGCCTTACCCCCGGGGAGACCTACGAGCAGTACTTC CASSLTPGETYEQYF
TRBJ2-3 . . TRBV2 TGTGCCCCCGGCCGGGACTCCAGCACAGATACGCAGTATTTT CAPGRDSSTDTQYF
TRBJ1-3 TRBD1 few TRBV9 TGTGCCAGCAGCGCAACAGGGGGCACCATATATTTT CASSATGGTIYF
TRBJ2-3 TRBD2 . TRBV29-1 TGCAGCGTTGCGGGACTAGTTTTCGTCGATACGCAGTATTTT CSVAGLVFVDTQYF
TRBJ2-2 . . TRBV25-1 TGTGCCAGCAGTGATTTAAGGGCGGGTAGCAGGGAGCTGTTTTTT CASSDLRAGSRELFF
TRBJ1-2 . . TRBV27 TGTGCCAGCAGTTTATCGGGCCGCTATGGCTACACCTTC CASSLSGRYGYTF
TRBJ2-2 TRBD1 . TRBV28 TGTGCCAGCAGTTCTACTATTGGGACAGGGGGCCTTTTCGCCGGGGAGCTGTTTTTT CASSSTIGTGGLFAGELFF
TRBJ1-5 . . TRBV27 TGTGCCAGCAGTTTAGCCGGGGTAGGCAATCAGCCCCAGCATTTT CASSLAGVGNQPQHF
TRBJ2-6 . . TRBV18 TGTGCCAGCTCACCGAGCTCTGGGGCCAACGTCCTGACTTTC CASSPSSGANVLTF
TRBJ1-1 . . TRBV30 TGTGCCTGGAGCCCGGGGTCTGAAGCTTTCTTT CAWSPGSEAFF
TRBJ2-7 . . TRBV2 TGTGCCAGCAGTCACTACGAGCAGTACTTC CASSHYEQYF
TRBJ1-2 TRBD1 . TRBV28 TGTGCCAGCAGTTTTGGACAGGGGGCGGATGGCTACACCTTC CASSFGQGADGYTF
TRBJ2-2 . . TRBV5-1 TGCGCCAGCAGAGGCAGGGGCCTACTTGCGAACACCGGGGAGCTGTTTTTT CASRGRGLLANTGELFF
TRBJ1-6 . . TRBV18 TGTGCCAGCTCACCCCTTGAGGGGAGCTCCTATAATTCACCCCTCCACTTT CASSPLEGSSYNSPLHF
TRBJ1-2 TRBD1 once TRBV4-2 TGTGCCAGCAGCCACCAAGAGGGGGACAGCCCCCTTGGCTACACCTTC CASSHQEGDSPLGYTF
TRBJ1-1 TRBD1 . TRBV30 TGTGCCTGGAGGACAGGGCTTGTTCTGAACACTGAAGCTTTCTTT CAWRTGLVLNTEAFF
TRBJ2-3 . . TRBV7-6 TGTGCCAGCAGCTTAGGAGGCGGGCCGAGGACAGATACGCAGTATTTT CASSLGGGPRTDTQYF
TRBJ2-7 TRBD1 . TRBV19 TGTGCCAGTACCGGTCGACAGGGTCCTACCTACGAGCAGTACTTC CASTGRQGPTYEQYF
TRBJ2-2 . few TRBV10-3 TGTGCCATAAGGAACACCGGGGAGCTGTTTTTT CAIRNTGELFF
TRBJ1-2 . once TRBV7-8 TGTGCCAGCAGCCTCCGGGCCGCGGAGGGAGGCTACACCTTC CASSLRAAEGGYTF
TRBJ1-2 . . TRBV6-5 TGTGCCAGCCGGCAGGTCTATGGCTACACCTTC CASRQVYGYTF
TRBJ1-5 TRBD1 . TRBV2 TGTGCCAGCACGAGAAGGACAGGGCATCAGCCCCAGCATTTT CASTRRTGHQPQHF
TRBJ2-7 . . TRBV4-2 TGTGCCAGCAGCCTCCCAGACTTGGAGCAGTACTTC CASSLPDLEQYF
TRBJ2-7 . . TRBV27 TGTGCCAGCAGTTTTACGGGAAGAGTCAGCGAGCAGTACTTC CASSFTGRVSEQYF
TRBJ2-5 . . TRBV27 TGTGCCAGCAGTTTTGGAGCAGTTCAAGAGACCCAGTACTTC CASSFGAVQETQYF
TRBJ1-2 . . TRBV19 TGTGCCAGTAGTCAGACAGCCAACTATGGCTACACCTTC CASSQTANYGYTF
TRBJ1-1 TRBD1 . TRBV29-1 TGCAGCGGCCACAGGGGGGGGACTGAAGCTTTCTTT CSGHRGGTEAFF
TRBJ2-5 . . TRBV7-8 TGTGCCAGCAGCTTAGGGCAGACCCAGTACTTC CASSLGQTQYF
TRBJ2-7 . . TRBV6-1 TGTGCCAGCAGTGAAATGGTATTTGGAGAGCAGTACTTC CASSEMVFGEQYF
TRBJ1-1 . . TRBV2 TGTGCCAGCAGTGCCACGGTAGAGCACCGGAACACTGAAGCTTTCTTT CASSATVEHRNTEAFF
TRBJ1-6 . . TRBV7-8 TGTGCCAGCAGCTTAGTCAGGGTTGCCACCCGGGCGGATTCACCCCTCCACTTT CASSLVRVATRADSPLHF
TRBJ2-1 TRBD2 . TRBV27 TGTGCCAGCAAACCGGGGGGGCGGAACAATGAGCAGTTCTTC CASKPGGRNNEQFF
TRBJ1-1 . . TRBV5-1 TGCGCCAGCAGCTTGATGGGGCAGTCAGAGACTGAAGCTTTCTTT CASSLMGQSETEAFF
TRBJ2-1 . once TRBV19 TGTGCCAGTGGTGTTGGCAGGGCTTCATTCTTAACCTACAATGAGCAGTTCTTC CASGVGRASFLTYNEQFF
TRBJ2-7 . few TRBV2 TGTGCCAGCAGTGAAGAGGGAGGCCTGCTCGAGCAGTACTTC CASSEEGGLLEQYF
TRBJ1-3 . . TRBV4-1 TGCGCCAGCAGCCAAGGTAGGGGCAGGGGTACAGGAAACACCATATATTTT CASSQGRGRGTGNTIYF
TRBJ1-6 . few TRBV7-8 TGTGCCAGCAGCTTAGACGACAGCCGTAATTCACCCCTCCACTTT CASSLDDSRNSPLHF
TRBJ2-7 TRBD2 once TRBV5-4 TGTGCCAGCAGTACTCACGGGGGGGCGGCTGCCTACGAGCAGTACTTC CASSTHGGAAAYEQYF
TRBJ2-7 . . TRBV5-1 TGCGCCAGCAGCTTTGATCTAGGCTCTTACGAGCAGTACTTC CASSFDLGSYEQYF
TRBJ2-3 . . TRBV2 TGTGCCACCCAGGGTTCTTTGGACACAGATACGCAGTATTTT CATQGSLDTDTQYF
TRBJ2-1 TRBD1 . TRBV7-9 TGTGCCAGCAGCCAGGACAGGGAGCAGTTCTTC CASSQDREQFF
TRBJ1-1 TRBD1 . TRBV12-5 TGTGCTAGTGGGCGGACAGGGGGGGAAGCTTTCTTT CASGRTGGEAFF
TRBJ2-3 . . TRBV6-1 TGTGCCAGCAGTAGACAGGTCCTTTTGGATACGCAGTATTTT CASSRQVLLDTQYF
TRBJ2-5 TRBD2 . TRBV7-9 TGTGCCAGCAGCTCCCTAGCGAGTAGCGGGGGACAAGAGACCCAGTACTTC CASSSLASSGGQETQYF
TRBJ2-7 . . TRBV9 TGTGCCAGCAGCGTAGGTAGCTCACCCTACGAGCAGTACTTC CASSVGSSPYEQYF
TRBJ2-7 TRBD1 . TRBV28 TGTGCCAGCGAGAGACAGGGGGCTCCCCCCGGGCAGTACTTC CASERQGAPPGQYF
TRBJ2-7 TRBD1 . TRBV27 TGTGCCAGCAGTCCCCCTGGACAGGGGGCGTCCTACGAGCAGTACTTC CASSPPGQGASYEQYF
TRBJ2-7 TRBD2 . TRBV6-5 TGTGCCAGCAGTTACTCGGGGGGGGTTTCCTACGAGCAGTACTTC CASSYSGGVSYEQYF
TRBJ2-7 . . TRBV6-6 TGTGCCAGCAGTTACTCGGCGACAGGTTACTCCTACGAGCAGTACTTC CASSYSATGYSYEQYF
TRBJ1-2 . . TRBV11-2 TGTGCCAGCAGCTTAAAAGGAACGAGAGGTGGCTACACCTTC CASSLKGTRGGYTF
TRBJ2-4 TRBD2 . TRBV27 TGTGCCAGCAGGACTAGCGGGGTTGCCAAAAACATTCAGTACTTC CASRTSGVAKNIQYF
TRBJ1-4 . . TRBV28 TGTGCCACTTTGGACGGAACTAATGAAAAACTGTTTTTT CATLDGTNEKLFF
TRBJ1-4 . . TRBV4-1 TGCGCCAGCAGCCAGCAGGGGATTGTACGTGAAAAACTGTTTTTT CASSQQGIVREKLFF
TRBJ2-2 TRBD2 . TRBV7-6 TGTGCCAGCAGCTCATCCCCGGGAGGGCCTAGCACCGGGGAGCTGTTTTTT CASSSSPGGPSTGELFF
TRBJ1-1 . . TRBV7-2 TGTGCCAGCAGCTTACAGCCAGAGATGAACACTGAAGCTTTCTTT CASSLQPEMNTEAFF